A selection of T cell receptor beta chains follows, all from one sample in a study of blood T cell repertoires in COVID-19. The data were produced by immunoSEQ multiplex PCR, yet TCRdb's version contains in-frame clones alone and is incomplete. The sample includes about 82,000 clones, about four fifths of them seen just once. The sequenced sample was peripheral blood. These TCRs come from a woman aged 40 to 49 with active or convalescent COVID-19. Each CDR3 is given without its conserved first and last residue. The D gene is left open where the match is weak.

D | J | V | CDR3
- | TRBJ2-7 | TRBV5-1 | ASSLFAESYEQY
- | TRBJ2-7 | TRBV6-2/TRBV6-3 | ASSYDSRGNEQY
- | TRBJ2-7 | TRBV29-1 | SAGDNYEQY
TRBD1 | TRBJ2-6 | TRBV4-3 | ASSQEVTGGFGANVLT
- | TRBJ1-2 | TRBV16 | ASSHGGRTQTDGYT
- | TRBJ2-5 | TRBV5-1 | ASSAMEGLRAQETQY
TRBD2 | TRBJ2-7 | TRBV29-1 | SVEAAGGRTYEQY
TRBD1 | TRBJ2-5 | TRBV2 | ASSGVPGGGETQY
- | TRBJ1-1 | TRBV7-2 | ASSLAYSANTEAF
- | TRBJ1-2 | TRBV27 | ASSPDRGWYGYT
- | TRBJ1-5 | TRBV28 | ASRERGHQPQH
TRBD1 | TRBJ1-2 | TRBV7-9 | ASSLETGRHYGYT
- | TRBJ2-3 | TRBV5-5 | ASSLGAITDTQY
TRBD2 | TRBJ2-1 | TRBV9 | ASSVDWWTSGRGVYNEQF
TRBD1 | TRBJ1-4 | TRBV7-9 | ASSARGRGREKLF
- | TRBJ2-4 | TRBV15 | ATSRGGRDGNIQY
- | TRBJ2-7 | TRBV10-3 | AIGEARNEQY
- | TRBJ1-2 | TRBV6-5 | ASTPDSPSNYGYT
TRBD1 | TRBJ1-3 | TRBV28 | ASSLWAGQGSGNTIY
TRBD1 | TRBJ1-6 | TRBV7-9 | ASSLGQGVSNSPLH
TRBD2 | TRBJ2-1 | TRBV10-2 | ASSRLAGANEQF
- | TRBJ1-1 | TRBV3-1/TRBV3-2 | ASSHPWGDTEAF
TRBD1 | TRBJ1-2 | TRBV12-3/TRBV12-4 | ASSSGTVDGYT